The sequence of this TCR beta chain was determined in a study of identical twins. The study, taken as a whole, reports: Possibly, invariant MAIT and iNKT cells partly confounded zero-insertion analyses. The abundant beta clonotypes from cord blood had fewer insertions, and memory repertoires had none of this.

This clonotype was detected ten times or more. Its target is not known. The authors used template switching to add a universal primer site and gave cDNA unique molecular identifiers. A single record per CDR3 protein comes from TCRdb applying MiXCR to the 5' RACE reads. This table has around 160,000 distinct CDR3 sequences, under 4.5% appearing once. The CDR3 spans 15 residues. Trimming left V 5 bases short and J 0 bases short, with 11 bases between. CDR1 and CDR2 from the germline V gene are SGHVS and FQNEAQ. The source material was memory T cells sorted from blood. The source is a man younger than 35 in good health. The V call is TRBV7-8, the J call TRBJ2-1; D might be TRBD2 (5 bases). CDR3 sequence (DNA): TGTGCCAGCAGCCTCAGACTACACTCCTACAATGAGCAGTTCTTC. Translation gives CASSLRLHSYNEQFF.